These T cell receptor beta chains were read from a single sample in a study of shared clonotypes between healthy human individuals. Assay: immunoSEQ multiplex PCR; the TCRdb copy retains only in-frame clones and omits some. The sample contains about 820,000 clones, around 92% of which appear only once. Sample: naive CD8+ T cells sorted from blood. The receptors derive from a man aged 30 to 39 in good health. Each CDR3 is given with its conserved first and last residue. The order of the fields is D gene, J gene, V gene, clone size, CDR3 DNA, CDR3 protein. The D gene is left open where the match is weak. For some rows the clone size is stated as once, few or many, or as a class when expanded; others skip it.

. TRBJ2-7 TRBV10-3 . TGTGCCATCAGGACAGGAACCTACGAGCAGTACTTC CAIRTGTYEQYF
. TRBJ2-3 TRBV7-9 . TGTGCCAGCACCCCGGTGAGGGATTCTTACTCTACAGATACGCAGTATTTT CASTPVRDSYSTDTQYF
. TRBJ2-7 TRBV27 . TGTGCCAGCAGTGGGTTGGGGTACGAGCAGTACTTC CASSGLGYEQYF
. TRBJ2-7 TRBV6-1 . TGTGCCAGCATGGCCGACCCGAGCTCCTACGAGCAGTACTTC CASMADPSSYEQYF
. TRBJ1-5 TRBV30 . TGTGCCTGGAGTGGGGGTCACAGTAGCAATCAGCCCCAGCATTTT CAWSGGHSSNQPQHF
. TRBJ2-1 TRBV28 . TGTGCCAGCATTTCTTTCCCCCTCACATCGGGGTACAATGAGCAGTTCTTC CASISFPLTSGYNEQFF
. TRBJ2-1 TRBV9 . TGTGCCAGCAGCGTGGGGGGAGCGGCGTCCTACAATGAGCAGTTCTTC CASSVGGAASYNEQFF
. TRBJ2-7 TRBV13 once TGTGCCAGCAGCTTAGGGCTAGCAGGGGCAAACTACGAGCAGTACTTC CASSLGLAGANYEQYF
. TRBJ1-2 TRBV14 . TGTGCCAGCAGCCATACAGGACCGAACTATGGCTACACCTTC CASSHTGPNYGYTF
. TRBJ1-2 TRBV5-4 . TGTGCCAGCAGCTCCGGGGGGGCTGGCTACACCTTC CASSSGGAGYTF
. TRBJ2-3 TRBV9 . TGTGCCAGCAGCGTCGGAGGATTTGGGGCAGATACGCAGTATTTT CASSVGGFGADTQYF
. TRBJ2-1 TRBV9 . TGTGCCAGCAGCGTAGATGGGGGAGACAGGTACACGAGCTCCTACAATGAGCAGTTCTTC CASSVDGGDRYTSSYNEQFF
. TRBJ1-4 TRBV27 few TGTGCCAGCAGGGGACGGGGAAAACTGTTTTTT CASRGRGKLFF
. TRBJ2-1 TRBV11-2 . TGTGCCATTTCCGGAGGGGGGGCGTCGAGGTACAATGAGCAGTTCTTC CAISGGGASRYNEQFF
TRBD1 TRBJ2-7 TRBV7-9 . TGTGCCAGCAGCCCCCGGGACAGAGGCTACGAGCAGTACTTC CASSPRDRGYEQYF
TRBD2 TRBJ2-2 TRBV12-5 . TGTGCTAGTGGTTTGGCTAGCGGGACGACCACCGGGGAGCTGTTTTTT CASGLASGTTTGELFF
. TRBJ1-1 TRBV29-1 . TGCAGCGTCACTCGGATGAACACTGAAGCTTTCTTT CSVTRMNTEAFF
. TRBJ2-5 TRBV6-5 . TGTGCCAGCAGTTACGGGCCCGAATCAGAGACCCAGTACTTC CASSYGPESETQYF
. TRBJ2-2 TRBV7-9 . TGTGCCAGCAGGATTAGCGCCGGGGAGCTGTTTTTT CASRISAGELFF
. TRBJ2-1 TRBV5-4 once TGTGCCAGCAGCTTGGGGTTGGGAAGTGGCTCCTACAATGAGCAGTTCTTC CASSLGLGSGSYNEQFF
TRBD1 TRBJ2-7 TRBV4-3 . TGCGCCAGCAGCCAAGGGACAGGGGTACTTGTCTACGAGCAGTACTTC CASSQGTGVLVYEQYF
TRBD2 TRBJ2-7 TRBV28 once TGTGCCAGCAGTTACTATAGCGGGACGAGCTCCTACGAGCAGTACTTC CASSYYSGTSSYEQYF
TRBD2 TRBJ2-3 TRBV28 . TGTGCCAGCAGCTCAAACGACCTAGCGGGAGCGGGAGATACGCAGTATTTT CASSSNDLAGAGDTQYF
TRBD1 TRBJ2-5 TRBV19 . TGTGCCAGTAGTTCCTCCCTTGGACAGGGTGAGGGGGAGACCCAGTACTTC CASSSSLGQGEGETQYF
. TRBJ2-7 TRBV15 . TGTGCCACCAGCAGAGAACGGGGAACCTACGAGCAGTACTTC CATSRERGTYEQYF
TRBD2 TRBJ2-7 TRBV29-1 . TGCAGCGTTGACGGCCTAGCGGGAGTGGATGGATACGAGCAGTACTTC CSVDGLAGVDGYEQYF
. TRBJ1-5 TRBV18 . TGTGCCAGCTCACCATCCCAGGTCAATCAGCCCCAGCATTTT CASSPSQVNQPQHF
TRBD2 TRBJ2-3 TRBV9 . TGTGCCAGCAGCTCTAGCGGGCTTGGCACAGATACGCAGTATTTT CASSSSGLGTDTQYF
. TRBJ2-7 TRBV27 . TGTGCCAGCATAGGGAGAGCCACCGACGAGCAGTACTTC CASIGRATDEQYF
. TRBJ2-1 TRBV6-1 . TGTGCCAGCCGGGAGAACTCCTACAATGAGCAGTTCTTC CASRENSYNEQFF
. TRBJ2-1 TRBV9 . TGTGCCAGCAGCGTAGGGGGAGGCTCCTACAATGAGCAGTTCTTC CASSVGGGSYNEQFF
TRBD2 TRBJ2-7 TRBV28 . TGTGCCAGCACTAGCGGGAGCTCCTACGAGCAGTACTTC CASTSGSSYEQYF
. TRBJ1-2 TRBV10-2 few TGCGCCAGCAGTGAGTCGGAACAGGGCCGCCTCACCTTC CASSESEQGRLTF
. TRBJ1-2 TRBV10-3 . TGTGCCATCAGTGGCGGCTCCTTTCAGGGAGGAGACACCTTC CAISGGSFQGGDTF
TRBD1 TRBJ1-1 TRBV5-1 once TGCGCCAGCAGTCAGACAGGGGGAATGAACACTGAAGCTTTCTTT CASSQTGGMNTEAFF
. TRBJ2-3 TRBV7-8 . TGTGCCAGCACCCTCCCCCCCAGCACAGGGCCAGATACGCAGTATTTT CASTLPPSTGPDTQYF
TRBD1 TRBJ1-4 TRBV4-1 . TGCGCCAGCAGCCATTGGGACAGGGAAGATGAAAAACTGTTTTTT CASSHWDREDEKLFF
. TRBJ2-1 TRBV7-2 . TGTGCCAGCAGCTTGGATTCGAGCTACAATGAGCAGTTCTTC CASSLDSSYNEQFF
TRBD2 TRBJ2-1 TRBV7-8 . TGTGCCAGCAGCTACGGACTAGGGTCCTACAATGAGCAGTTCTTC CASSYGLGSYNEQFF
TRBD2 TRBJ2-3 TRBV5-4 . TGTGCCAGCAGCCCGGTACTAGCGGGAGACACGCAGTATTTT CASSPVLAGDTQYF
TRBD1 TRBJ2-3 TRBV2 . TGTGCCAGCGGTAGGACAGGGGCCACAGATACGCAGTATTTT CASGRTGATDTQYF
. TRBJ2-7 TRBV5-6 once TGTGCCAGCAGCTTGGCCGGGCAGGGGCCTAACTACGAGCAGTACTTC CASSLAGQGPNYEQYF
TRBD2 TRBJ2-5 TRBV7-9 . TGTGCCAGCAGCTTATCCTCTAGCGGGAGGGCCGAAGAGACCCAGTACTTC CASSLSSSGRAEETQYF
. TRBJ1-3 TRBV5-6 . TGTGCCAGCAGCTCTTACTTGTCTTACTCTGGAAACACCATATATTTT CASSSYLSYSGNTIYF
. TRBJ1-3 TRBV6-5 . TGTGCCAGCAGAGCCGGAAACACCATATATTTT CASRAGNTIYF
. TRBJ2-1 TRBV4-3 . TGCGCCAGCAGCCAACTCCAAAGACTAGAATTGGGCAATGAGCAGTTCTTC CASSQLQRLELGNEQFF
TRBD2 TRBJ2-7 TRBV5-5 once TGTGCCAGCAGCACGGGACTATCCTACGAGCAGTACTTC CASSTGLSYEQYF
TRBD2 TRBJ2-5 TRBV11-2 . TGTGCCAGCAGCTTGCCTCGCGGGGGGGCTAATGGAGAGACCCAGTACTTC CASSLPRGGANGETQYF
TRBD1 TRBJ1-2 TRBV5-6 . TGTGCCAGCAGCTACGGGACAGGCGGCTATGGCTACACCTTC CASSYGTGGYGYTF
. TRBJ2-5 TRBV5-1 once TGCGCCAGCAGAAACCCGGCGCTGCACCAAGAGACCCAGTACTTC CASRNPALHQETQYF
. TRBJ1-3 TRBV7-9 . TGTGCCAGCAGCCTCCACAGCCTTGGGGTCTCATCAAACACCATATATTTT CASSLHSLGVSSNTIYF
. TRBJ1-5 TRBV11-2 . TGTGCCAGCAGCTTAGATAGGGGGGAAGGTCAGCCCCAGCATTTT CASSLDRGEGQPQHF
TRBD2 TRBJ2-5 TRBV15 . TGTGCCACCAGCGAGGGACTAGCGGGCGAACAAGAGACCCAGTACTTC CATSEGLAGEQETQYF
TRBD1 TRBJ2-7 TRBV6-6 . TGTTCTTCAGGGGGCCCCTACGAGCAGTACTTC CSSGGPYEQYF
. TRBJ2-7 TRBV30 . TGTGCCTGGAGTGTCCAAAACAGGGATTTCTACGAGCAGTACTTC CAWSVQNRDFYEQYF